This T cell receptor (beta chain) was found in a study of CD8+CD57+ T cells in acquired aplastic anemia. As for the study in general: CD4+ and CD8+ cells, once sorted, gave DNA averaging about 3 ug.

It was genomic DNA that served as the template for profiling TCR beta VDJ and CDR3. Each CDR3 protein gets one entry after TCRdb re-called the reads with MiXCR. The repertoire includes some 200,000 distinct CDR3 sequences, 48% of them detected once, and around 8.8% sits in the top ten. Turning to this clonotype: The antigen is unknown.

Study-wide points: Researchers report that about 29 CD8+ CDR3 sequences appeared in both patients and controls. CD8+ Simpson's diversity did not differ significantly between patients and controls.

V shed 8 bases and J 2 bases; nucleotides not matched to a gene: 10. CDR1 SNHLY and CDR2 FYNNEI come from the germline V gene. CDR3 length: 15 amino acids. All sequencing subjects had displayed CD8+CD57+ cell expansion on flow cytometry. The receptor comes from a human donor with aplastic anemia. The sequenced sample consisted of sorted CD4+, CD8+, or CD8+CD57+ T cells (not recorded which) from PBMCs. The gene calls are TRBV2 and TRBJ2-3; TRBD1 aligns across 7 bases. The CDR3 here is CASRNTGVVTDTQYF. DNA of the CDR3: TGTGCCAGCCGTAATACAGGGGTGGTCACAGATACGCAGTATTTT.